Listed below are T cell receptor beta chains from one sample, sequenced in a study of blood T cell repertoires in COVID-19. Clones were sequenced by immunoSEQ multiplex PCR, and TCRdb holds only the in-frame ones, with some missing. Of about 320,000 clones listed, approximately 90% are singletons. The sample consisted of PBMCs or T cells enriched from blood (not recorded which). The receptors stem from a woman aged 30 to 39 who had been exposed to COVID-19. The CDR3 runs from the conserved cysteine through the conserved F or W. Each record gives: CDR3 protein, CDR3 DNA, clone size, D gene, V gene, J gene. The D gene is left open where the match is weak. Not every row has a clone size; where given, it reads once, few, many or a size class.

CDR3 protein: CASSPDRDREAFF; CDR3 DNA: TGTGCCAGCAGCCCCGACAGGGACCGGGAAGCTTTCTTT; clone size: .; D gene: TRBD1; V gene: TRBV7-6; J gene: TRBJ1-1
CDR3 protein: CASSLRRGTDTQYF; CDR3 DNA: TGTGCCAGCAGTTTAAGGAGGGGCACAGATACGCAGTATTTT; clone size: .; D gene: .; V gene: TRBV27; J gene: TRBJ2-3
CDR3 protein: CAWSVQGAGGYTF; CDR3 DNA: TGTGCCTGGAGTGTACAAGGGGCGGGGGGCTACACCTTC; clone size: .; D gene: .; V gene: TRBV30; J gene: TRBJ1-2
CDR3 protein: CASSSSLAYHTEAFF; CDR3 DNA: TGTGCCAGCAGCTCGTCTTTGGCTTATCACACTGAAGCTTTCTTT; clone size: .; D gene: .; V gene: TRBV7-9; J gene: TRBJ1-1
CDR3 protein: CASSPRTGEVNSPLHF; CDR3 DNA: TGTGCCAGCAGCCCCCGGACAGGCGAAGTTAATTCACCCCTCCACTTT; clone size: .; D gene: TRBD1; V gene: TRBV5-5; J gene: TRBJ1-6
CDR3 protein: CATGRGDRETQYF; CDR3 DNA: TGTGCCACCGGTCGGGGGGATCGAGAGACCCAGTACTTC; clone size: .; D gene: TRBD2; V gene: TRBV28; J gene: TRBJ2-5
CDR3 protein: CASSQEESNQPQHF; CDR3 DNA: TGCGCCAGCAGCCAGGAGGAATCCAATCAGCCCCAGCATTTT; clone size: .; D gene: .; V gene: TRBV4-1; J gene: TRBJ1-5
CDR3 protein: CASSYVAADNQPQHF; CDR3 DNA: TGTGCCAGCAGTTACGTCGCGGCAGACAATCAGCCCCAGCATTTT; clone size: once; D gene: .; V gene: TRBV6-2/TRBV6-3; J gene: TRBJ1-5
CDR3 protein: CATSAGPHPGNRAFF; CDR3 DNA: TGTGCCACCAGCGCAGGCCCCCATCCGGGGAATCGAGCTTTCTTT; clone size: .; D gene: .; V gene: TRBV15; J gene: TRBJ1-1
CDR3 protein: CASSLRRVYNEQFF; CDR3 DNA: TGTGCCAGCAGCTTACGCCGGGTCTACAATGAGCAGTTCTTC; clone size: .; D gene: .; V gene: TRBV11-2; J gene: TRBJ2-1
CDR3 protein: CASSSPGTGLGEQYF; CDR3 DNA: TGTGCCAGCAGCTCGCCGGGGACAGGGTTGGGGGAGCAGTACTTC; clone size: .; D gene: TRBD1; V gene: TRBV6-6; J gene: TRBJ2-7
CDR3 protein: CASKISLSDSPLHF; CDR3 DNA: TGTGCCAGCAAGATATCCCTATCGGATTCACCCCTCCACTTT; clone size: few; D gene: .; V gene: TRBV2; J gene: TRBJ1-6
CDR3 protein: CASRSPTGEVGYGYTF; CDR3 DNA: TGTGCCAGCAGATCCCCGACAGGGGAGGTAGGCTATGGCTACACCTTC; clone size: .; D gene: TRBD1; V gene: TRBV28; J gene: TRBJ1-2
CDR3 protein: CASSVPGDEAFF; CDR3 DNA: TGTGCCAGCAGTGTGCCAGGGGATGAAGCTTTCTTT; clone size: .; D gene: .; V gene: TRBV2; J gene: TRBJ1-1
CDR3 protein: CASSPTAYNSPLHF; CDR3 DNA: TGCGCCAGCAGCCCGACAGCCTATAATTCACCCCTCCACTTT; clone size: .; D gene: .; V gene: TRBV4-3; J gene: TRBJ1-6
CDR3 protein: CASSQGTVNEQFF; CDR3 DNA: TGTGCCAGCTCCCAGGGGACGGTAAATGAGCAGTTCTTC; clone size: .; D gene: .; V gene: TRBV18; J gene: TRBJ2-1
CDR3 protein: CASTKAQGGSPLHF; CDR3 DNA: TGTGCCAGCACCAAAGCACAGGGTGGATCACCCCTCCACTTT; clone size: .; D gene: .; V gene: TRBV13; J gene: TRBJ1-6
CDR3 protein: CSAYHWTGLDYGYTF; CDR3 DNA: TGCAGCGCTTACCACTGGACAGGGTTGGACTATGGCTACACCTTC; clone size: .; D gene: TRBD1; V gene: TRBV29-1; J gene: TRBJ1-2
CDR3 protein: CASSQVFVLGGTNNEQFF; CDR3 DNA: TGCGCCAGCAGCCAAGTTTTCGTTCTGGGGGGAACTAACAATGAGCAGTTCTTC; clone size: .; D gene: .; V gene: TRBV4-3; J gene: TRBJ2-1
CDR3 protein: CASSLSIQGEDSPLHF; CDR3 DNA: TGTGCCAGCTCACTAAGTATCCAGGGTGAAGATTCACCCCTCCACTTT; clone size: .; D gene: .; V gene: TRBV18; J gene: TRBJ1-6
CDR3 protein: CATRDRGSYNEQFF; CDR3 DNA: TGTGCCACCCGGGACAGGGGGTCCTACAATGAGCAGTTCTTC; clone size: .; D gene: TRBD1; V gene: TRBV6-5; J gene: TRBJ2-1
CDR3 protein: CASSQDPFLREQFF; CDR3 DNA: TGTGCCAGCAGCCAAGATCCCTTCCTGCGCGAGCAGTTCTTC; clone size: .; D gene: .; V gene: TRBV3-1/TRBV3-2; J gene: TRBJ2-1
CDR3 protein: CSATGGSLLNEQFF; CDR3 DNA: TGCAGCGCCACAGGAGGGAGCTTACTCAATGAGCAGTTCTTC; clone size: .; D gene: .; V gene: TRBV29-1; J gene: TRBJ2-1
CDR3 protein: CASSPRGQGTEAFF; CDR3 DNA: TGTGCCAGCTCACCCAGGGGGCAGGGCACTGAAGCTTTCTTT; clone size: .; D gene: TRBD1; V gene: TRBV18; J gene: TRBJ1-1
CDR3 protein: CASSYLGPGNEQYF; CDR3 DNA: TGTGCCAGCAGTTATCTTGGGCCAGGGAATGAGCAGTACTTC; clone size: .; D gene: .; V gene: TRBV27; J gene: TRBJ2-7
CDR3 protein: CASGFGGPGNTIYF; CDR3 DNA: TGTGCTAGTGGTTTTGGAGGGCCAGGAAACACCATATATTTT; clone size: .; D gene: .; V gene: TRBV12-5; J gene: TRBJ1-3
CDR3 protein: CASSSDFTPYEQYF; CDR3 DNA: TGTGCCAGCAGCTCAGACTTTACCCCCTACGAGCAGTACTTC; clone size: .; D gene: .; V gene: TRBV5-6; J gene: TRBJ2-7
CDR3 protein: CASSLRRGRIAFF; CDR3 DNA: TGTGCCAGCAGCTTGCGCAGGGGGCGGATAGCTTTCTTT; clone size: few; D gene: TRBD1; V gene: TRBV7-2; J gene: TRBJ1-1
CDR3 protein: CASQAPSQGPNEQYF; CDR3 DNA: TGTGCCAGCCAAGCCCCTAGTCAGGGTCCAAACGAGCAGTACTTC; clone size: .; D gene: .; V gene: TRBV5-6; J gene: TRBJ2-7
CDR3 protein: CASSPDSQPQHF; CDR3 DNA: TGTGCCAGCAGCCCGGACAGCCAGCCCCAGCATTTT; clone size: .; D gene: .; V gene: TRBV12-3/TRBV12-4; J gene: TRBJ1-5
CDR3 protein: CSVESERTGIYGYTF; CDR3 DNA: TGCAGCGTTGAATCGGAAAGGACAGGAATCTATGGCTACACCTTC; clone size: .; D gene: TRBD1; V gene: TRBV29-1; J gene: TRBJ1-2
CDR3 protein: CASSETLAGPRGYGYTF; CDR3 DNA: TGTGCCAGCAGCGAGACGCTAGCCGGGCCTCGAGGCTATGGCTACACCTTC; clone size: .; D gene: .; V gene: TRBV9; J gene: TRBJ1-2
CDR3 protein: CATRRDRGSDTQYF; CDR3 DNA: TGTGCCACTAGGCGGGACAGGGGCTCAGATACGCAGTATTTT; clone size: .; D gene: TRBD1; V gene: TRBV6-5; J gene: TRBJ2-3
CDR3 protein: CASSPRGNPGNEQFF; CDR3 DNA: TGTGCCAGCAGCCCGCGAGGAAACCCGGGCAATGAGCAGTTCTTC; clone size: .; D gene: .; V gene: TRBV7-7; J gene: TRBJ2-1
CDR3 protein: CASSSSPWVAGTEAFF; CDR3 DNA: TGTGCCAGCAGCTCGTCCCCTTGGGTCGCGGGTACTGAAGCTTTCTTT; clone size: .; D gene: .; V gene: TRBV7-2; J gene: TRBJ1-1
CDR3 protein: CASSQVEGAMGAFF; CDR3 DNA: TGTGCCAGCAGCCAAGTAGAGGGGGCGATGGGAGCTTTCTTT; clone size: .; D gene: TRBD1; V gene: TRBV14; J gene: TRBJ1-1
CDR3 protein: CASHSGQGRSPLHF; CDR3 DNA: TGTGCCAGCCACTCAGGACAGGGAAGGTCACCCCTCCACTTT; clone size: .; D gene: TRBD1; V gene: TRBV2; J gene: TRBJ1-6
CDR3 protein: CASSYMRESPLHF; CDR3 DNA: TGTGCCAGCAGTTACATGCGGGAATCACCCCTCCACTTT; clone size: .; D gene: .; V gene: TRBV6-6; J gene: TRBJ1-6
CDR3 protein: CASSVGGTLNEQFF; CDR3 DNA: TGTGCCAGCAGCGTGGGGGGGACTCTCAATGAGCAGTTCTTC; clone size: .; D gene: TRBD2; V gene: TRBV9; J gene: TRBJ2-1
CDR3 protein: CASSQVLAGGNNEQFF; CDR3 DNA: TGCGCCAGCAGCCAAGTTCTAGCGGGGGGCAACAATGAGCAGTTCTTC; clone size: .; D gene: TRBD2; V gene: TRBV4-3; J gene: TRBJ2-1
CDR3 protein: CASWTGSSYGYTF; CDR3 DNA: TGTGCCAGTTGGACAGGAAGTTCCTATGGCTACACCTTC; clone size: .; D gene: TRBD1; V gene: TRBV6-5; J gene: TRBJ1-2
CDR3 protein: CASRPDSWGGYTF; CDR3 DNA: TGTGCCAGCAGACCTGACAGCTGGGGTGGCTACACCTTC; clone size: .; D gene: .; V gene: TRBV12-3/TRBV12-4; J gene: TRBJ1-2
CDR3 protein: CASSFRPEGGLWETQYF; CDR3 DNA: TGTGCCAGCAGCTTTAGACCAGAGGGGGGGCTTTGGGAGACCCAGTACTTC; clone size: .; D gene: .; V gene: TRBV7-9; J gene: TRBJ2-5
CDR3 protein: CASSAIGTGGLQPQHF; CDR3 DNA: TGTGCCAGCAGTGCCATAGGGACAGGGGGCTTACAGCCCCAGCATTTT; clone size: .; D gene: TRBD1; V gene: TRBV6-1; J gene: TRBJ1-5
CDR3 protein: CASSTQGDTQYF; CDR3 DNA: TGTGCCAGCAGTACTCAGGGAGATACGCAGTATTTT; clone size: .; D gene: .; V gene: TRBV6-6; J gene: TRBJ2-3
CDR3 protein: CASSQEQGAHSPLHF; CDR3 DNA: TGCGCCAGCAGCCAAGAACAGGGGGCACATTCACCCCTCCACTTT; clone size: .; D gene: TRBD1; V gene: TRBV4-1; J gene: TRBJ1-6